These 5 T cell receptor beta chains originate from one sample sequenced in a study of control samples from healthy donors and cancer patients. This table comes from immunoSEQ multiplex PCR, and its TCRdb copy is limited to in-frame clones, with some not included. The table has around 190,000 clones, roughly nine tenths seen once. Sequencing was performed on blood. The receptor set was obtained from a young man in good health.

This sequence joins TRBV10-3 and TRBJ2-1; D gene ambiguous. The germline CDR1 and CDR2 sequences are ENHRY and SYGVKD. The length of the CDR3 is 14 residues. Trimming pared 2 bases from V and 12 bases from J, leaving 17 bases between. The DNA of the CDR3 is TGTGCCATCAGTGAGCTGGCGGCCACGGGTTTGCAGTTCTTC. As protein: CAISELAATGLQFF.

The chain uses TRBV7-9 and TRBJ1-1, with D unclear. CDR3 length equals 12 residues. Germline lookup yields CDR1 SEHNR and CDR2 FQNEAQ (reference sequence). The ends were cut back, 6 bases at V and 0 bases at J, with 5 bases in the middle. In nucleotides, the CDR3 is TGTGCCAGCAGTTTCATGAACACTGAAGCTTTCTTT. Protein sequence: CASSFMNTEAFF.

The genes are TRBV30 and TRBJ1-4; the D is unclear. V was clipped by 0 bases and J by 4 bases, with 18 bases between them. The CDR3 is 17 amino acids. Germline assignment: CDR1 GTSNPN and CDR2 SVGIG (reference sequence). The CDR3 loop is CAWSVSLVADINEKLFF. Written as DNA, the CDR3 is TGTGCCTGGAGTGTAAGTCTAGTGGCAGATATTAATGAAAAACTGTTTTTT. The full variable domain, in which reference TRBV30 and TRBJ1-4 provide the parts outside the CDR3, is SQTIHQWPATLVQPVGSPLSLECTVEGTSNPNLYWYRQAAGRGLQLLFYSVGIGQISSEVPQNLSASRPQDRQFILSSKKLLLSDSGFYLCAWSVSLVADINEKLFFGSGTQLSVL.

CDR3 DNA: TGTGCCATCAGTGAAACTAGCGGGGGGTACAATGAGCAGTTCTTC. This translates into CAISETSGGYNEQFF. The chain employs TRBV10-3 and TRBJ2-1; 12 positions agree with TRBD2. From germline, CDR1 is ENHRY and CDR2 SYGVKD. The length of the CDR3 is 15 residues. J lost 4 bases, V lost 3 bases, and 1 base had no gene match.

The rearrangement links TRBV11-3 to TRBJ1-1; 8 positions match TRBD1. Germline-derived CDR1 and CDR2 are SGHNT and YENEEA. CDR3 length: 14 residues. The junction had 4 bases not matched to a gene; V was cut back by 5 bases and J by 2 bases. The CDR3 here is CASSRQGPNTEAFF. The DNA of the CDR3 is TGTGCCAGCAGCCGACAGGGGCCAAACACTGAAGCTTTCTTT. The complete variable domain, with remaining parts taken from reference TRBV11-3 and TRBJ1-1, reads EAGVVQSPRYKIIEKKQPVAFWCNPISGHNTLYWYLQNLGQGPELLIRYENEEAVDDSQLPKDRFSAERLKGVDSTLKIQPAELGDSAVYLCASSRQGPNTEAFFGQGTRLTVV.